The 27 T cell receptor beta chains listed next were all sequenced from one sample in a study of PD-1 blockade in classical Hodgkin lymphoma. Libraries were prepared by immunoSEQ multiplex PCR; TCRdb keeps only in-frame clonotypes and omits some of them. The table shows about 63,000 clones, with around 90% occurring only once. Each and every patient relapsed after autologous stem cell transplantation, and patients got differing brentuximab vedotin exposure. Here the sequenced sample was peripheral blood mononuclear cells (PBMCs), taken before the second cycle of nivolumab. These receptors all stem from a human donor with classical Hodgkin lymphoma.

There are a few counts of this clone. The chain has TRBV4-2 and TRBJ1-4; D is ambiguous. The V and J ends lost 4 bases and 7 bases respectively, with 4 bases between them. This CDR3 contains 11 residues. CDR1 LGHNA and CDR2 YNFKEQ come from the germline V gene. The CDR3 here is CASSPGEKLFF. CDR3 bases: TGTGCCAGCAGCCCTGGTGAAAAACTGTTTTTT.

This chain joins TRBV4-1 and TRBJ1-5, with D perhaps TRBD1 (5 bases). The CDR3 is made up of 13 amino acids. Trimming removed 1 base at V and 6 bases at J, with 7 bases between. Looked up from germline, CDR1 is MGHRA and CDR2 is YSYEKL. The CDR3 loop is CASSQAGGQPQHF. The DNA of the CDR3 is TGCGCCAGCAGCCAAGCGGGGGGTCAGCCCCAGCATTTT.

This chain uses TRBV15 with TRBJ1-2; D gene uncertain. The CDR3 has 15 amino acids. Germline V gene sequence: CDR1 LNHNV, CDR2 YYDKDF (reference sequence). V lost 0 bases to trimming and J lost 0 bases, with 8 bases between them. This chain's CDR3 is CATSREVASNYGYTF. CDR3 DNA sequence: TGTGCCACCAGCAGAGAGGTGGCCTCTAACTATGGCTACACCTTC.

This clone came up once. The chain is built from TRBV5-1 and TRBJ2-7; the D is unclear. This CDR3 is 13 amino acids long. CDR1 and CDR2 (germline): SGHRS, YFSETQ. Trimming took off 2 bases at V and 0 bases at J, with 6 bases between the two ends. The DNA of the CDR3 is TGCGCCAGCAGCTTTGGGCTCTCCTACGAGCAGTACTTC. This gives the protein CASSFGLSYEQYF.

CDR3 in amino acids: CASSPGGPSTIYF. CDR3 DNA: TGCGCCAGCAGCCCCGGGGGTCCGAGCACCATATATTTT. The chain recombines TRBV5-1 with TRBJ1-3; a weak D match, TRBD1 (5 bases). The germline CDR1 and CDR2 sequences are SGHRS and YFSETQ. Trimming removed 4 bases at V and 9 bases at J, with 14 bases between. The CDR3 consists of 13 residues.

This sequence joins TRBV5-1 and TRBJ2-5; maybe TRBD1 (6 bases). Trimming took 4 bases from V and 4 from J, leaving 11 bases between them. The CDR3 sequence is 13 residues long. Germline CDR1 is SGHRS and CDR2 is YFSETQ. The CDR3 region has the DNA TGCGCCAGCAGCGAACAGGGTGGAGAGACCCAGTACTTC. Its protein product is CASSEQGGETQYF.

V and J are TRBV6-6 and TRBJ2-5; maybe TRBD2 (5 bases). From germline, CDR1 is MNHNY and CDR2 SVGAGI (reference sequence). The CDR3 consists of 14 residues. Trimming left V 6 bases short and J 0 bases short, with 11 bases between. The CDR3 DNA reads as TGTGCCAGCAGGGGAACGGACTACCAAGAGACCCAGTACTTC. This gives the protein CASRGTDYQETQYF.

This clone was observed a handful of times. The V gene is TRBV7-8, the J gene TRBJ1-3; D ambiguous. CDR3 length: 13 residues. Trimming stripped 8 bases from V and 0 bases from J, with 8 bases between. Germline V lookup: CDR1 SGHVS, CDR2 FQNEAQ. The CDR3, as DNA: TGTGCCAGCGGAGTTTCCTCTGGAAACACCATATATTTT. Amino acid sequence: CASGVSSGNTIYF.

The rearrangement links TRBV5-1 to TRBJ1-4; no reliable D call. The length of the CDR3 is 14 residues. The ends were cut back, 1 base at V and 3 bases at J, with 7 bases in the middle. Per germline, CDR1 SGHRS and CDR2 YFSETQ. The DNA of the CDR3 is TGCGCCAGCAGCTTGTTTGGGGCTAATGAAAAACTGTTTTTT. Protein product: CASSLFGANEKLFF.

This clone was observed a handful of times. This sequence joins TRBV19 and TRBJ2-1, with D hard to call. Trimming pared 7 bases from V and 4 bases from J, leaving 11 bases between. In germline, CDR1 is LNHDA, CDR2 SQIVND (reference sequence). The CDR3 runs 13 residues. This CDR3 is CASTPGQYNEQFF. The CDR3, as DNA: TGTGCCAGTACCCCCGGCCAGTACAATGAGCAGTTCTTC. The variable domain in full, with the rest retrieved from reference TRBV19 and TRBJ2-1, is DGGITQSPKYLFRKEGQNVTLSCEQNLNHDAMYWYRQDPGQGLRLIYYSQIVNDFQKGDIAEGYSVSREKKESFPLTVTSAQKNPTAFYLCASTPGQYNEQFFGPGTRLTVL.

The chain is built from TRBV6-6 and TRBJ2-7, with D perhaps matching TRBD1 or TRBD2 (5 bases each). Trimming stripped 6 bases from V and 1 base from J, with 10 bases between. From germline, CDR1 is MNHNY and CDR2 SVGAGI (reference sequence). CDR3 size: 13 residues. The CDR3: CASRGDASYEQYF. The CDR3 DNA is TGTGCCAGCAGGGGGGACGCATCCTACGAGCAGTACTTC.

The rearrangement uses TRBV5-1 and TRBJ2-7; no clear D. The CDR3 spans 15 residues. With 1 base removed from V and 0 bases from J, the gap between germline ends came to 11 bases. From germline, CDR1 is SGHRS and CDR2 YFSETQ. In DNA form, the CDR3 reads TGCGCCAGCAGCTTGAATAGACCCAGCTCCTACGAGCAGTACTTC. Translation gives CASSLNRPSSYEQYF.

This clone was counted between two and nine times. This rearrangement joins TRBV9 to TRBJ1-6; the D is unclear. The CDR3 extends over 15 amino acids. Trimming cost V 2 bases and J 0 bases, with 6 bases left between them. Per the germline V gene, CDR1 is SGDLS and CDR2 is YYNGEE. CDR3 coding DNA: TGTGCCAGCAGCGTCGGGAGCTCCTATAATTCACCCCTCCACTTT. This gives the protein CASSVGSSYNSPLHF. Complete variable domain (other parts from reference TRBV9 and TRBJ1-6): DSGVTQTPKHLITATGQRVTLRCSPRSGDLSVYWYQQSLDQGLQFLIQYYNGEERAKGNILERFSAQQFPDLHSELNLSSLELGDSALYFCASSVGSSYNSPLHFGNGTRLTVT.

The V and J genes are TRBV5-1 and TRBJ2-4; 7 nucleotides agree with TRBD1. The CDR3 length is 14 residues. The germline gives CDR1 SGHRS, CDR2 YFSETQ. J gave up 8 bases and V 0 bases, and 5 bases lay outside the gene matches. For the CDR3, the DNA is TGCGCCAGCAGCTTGGAGGGACAGCGCGACATTCAGTACTTC. Protein product: CASSLEGQRDIQYF. The complete variable domain, with remaining parts taken from reference TRBV5-1 and TRBJ2-4, reads KAGVTQTPRYLIKTRGQQVTLSCSPISGHRSVSWYQQTPGQGLQFLFEYFSETQRNKGNFPGRFSGRQFSNSRSEMNVSTLELGDSALYLCASSLEGQRDIQYFGAGTRLSVL.

In nucleotides, the CDR3 is TGCGCCAGCAGCAAAACCGGGACAGCTAATGAAAAACTGTTTTTT. It specifies CASSKTGTANEKLFF. The chain combines TRBV5-1 with TRBJ1-4; 7 bases fit TRBD1. The CDR3 is 15 amino acids. Looked up from germline, CDR1 is SGHRS and CDR2 is YFSETQ. V shed 4 bases and J 3 bases; nucleotides not matched to a gene: 6.

This chain joins TRBV7-9 and TRBJ1-1; D gene uncertain. The CDR3 is 12 amino acids. Germline CDR1 is SEHNR and CDR2 is FQNEAQ (reference sequence). The V gene lost 6 bases and the J gene lost 5 bases, with 10 bases spanning the gap. CDR3 in DNA: TGTGCCAGCAGATTCGCTTCAACTGAAGCTTTCTTT. Amino acids: CASRFASTEAFF.

CDR3 in amino acids: CASSFPGQNTEAFF. The CDR3 DNA is TGCGCCAGCAGCTTCCCTGGACAGAACACTGAAGCTTTCTTT. V and J are TRBV5-1 and TRBJ1-1, with D maybe TRBD1 (5 bases). Trimming shortened V by 2 bases and J by 1 base, and 9 bases separated the two germline ends. The CDR3 contains 14 residues. CDR1 and CDR2 (germline): SGHRS, YFSETQ.

V and J are TRBV7-6 and TRBJ1-1; D unresolved. The CDR3 sequence is 16 residues long. Germline-derived CDR1 and CDR2 are SGHVS and FNYEAQ. V gave up 1 base and J gave up 1 base, with 13 bases separating them. DNA of the CDR3: TGTGCCAGCAGCTTAGTTCCCCTGGAGGCGAACACTGAAGCTTTCTTT. This sequence encodes CASSLVPLEANTEAFF. Drawing the rest from reference TRBV7-6 and TRBJ1-1, the complete variable domain is GAGVSQSPRYKVTKRGQDVALRCDPISGHVSLYWYRQALGQGPEFLTYFNYEAQQDKSGLPNDRFSAERPEGSISTLTIQRTEQRDSAMYRCASSLVPLEANTEAFFGQGTRLTVV.

This chain connects TRBV4-1 to TRBJ2-1, with 8 nucleotides matching TRBD2. Germline lookup yields CDR1 MGHRA and CDR2 YSYEKL. J was trimmed by 10 bases and V by 1 base; bases with no gene match: 9. The CDR3 is 15 amino acids. CDR3 in DNA: TGCGCCAGCAGCCAAGCGGGGGGGTTTTTCCGGGAGCAGTTCTTC. Translation gives CASSQAGGFFREQFF.

This clone has more than one count but fewer than ten. The V gene is TRBV7-9, the J gene TRBJ1-6; tentatively, D is TRBD1 (6 bases). This CDR3 spans 13 amino acids. Germline CDR1 SEHNR, CDR2 FQNEAQ (reference sequence). V was cut by 4 bases and J by 14 bases, with 15 bases left in between. CDR3 region: CASSSSGVGTLHF. For the CDR3, the DNA is TGTGCCAGCAGCTCTTCAGGGGTTGGGACCCTCCACTTT. The full variable domain, its missing parts supplied by reference TRBV7-9 and TRBJ1-6, is DTGVSQNPRHKITKRGQNVTFRCDPISEHNRLYWYRQTLGQGPEFLTYFQNEAQLEKSRLLSDRFSAERPKGSFSTLEIQRTEQGDSAMYLCASSSSGVGTLHFGNGTRLTVT.

The chain employs TRBV6-6 and TRBJ2-7, with 7 bases fitting TRBD1. CDR3 length: 14 amino acids. The J segment lost 1 base and the V segment lost 5 bases, leaving 5 bases of the junction unmatched. Germline CDR1 reads MNHNY; CDR2 reads SVGAGI (reference sequence). CDR3 loop: CASSPLDRSYEQYF. In DNA form, the CDR3 reads TGTGCCAGCAGTCCCCTGGACAGGTCCTACGAGCAGTACTTC.

The J gene is TRBJ1-4, the V gene TRBV2; 8 bases are shared with TRBD1. CDR1 is SNHLY and CDR2 is FYNNEI in the germline V gene. The CDR3 is made up of 15 amino acids. With V trimmed by 5 bases and J by 0 bases, 2 bases remained unmatched. DNA of the CDR3: TGTGCCAGCAGTTTGACAGGGGCAACTAATGAAAAACTGTTTTTT. Protein sequence: CASSLTGATNEKLFF. The variable domain in full, with the rest retrieved from reference TRBV2 and TRBJ1-4, is EPEVTQTPSHQVTQMGQEVILRCVPISNHLYFYWYRQILGQKVEFLVSFYNNEISEKSEIFDDQFSVERPDGSNFTLKIRSTKLEDSAMYFCASSLTGATNEKLFFGSGTQLSVL.

The V call is TRBV7-9, the J call TRBJ1-6, with 8 bases matching TRBD1. Trimming removed 4 bases from V and 10 bases from J; junction bases left unmatched: 9. The CDR3 is made up of 15 amino acids. Looked up from germline, CDR1 is SEHNR and CDR2 is FQNEAQ (reference sequence). CDR3 nucleotides: TGTGCCAGCAGCTCCTCGACAGGGGTAGTATCACCCCTCCACTTT. Translated, it gives CASSSSTGVVSPLHF.

With respect to this clone: Other DNA sequences within the sample encode an identical CDR3. The J gene is TRBJ1-1, the V gene TRBV7-9, with D uncertain. The V and J ends lost 3 bases and 3 bases respectively, with 8 bases between them. Germline loops: CDR1 SEHNR, CDR2 FQNEAQ (reference sequence). The length of the CDR3 is 13 residues. The CDR3 region is CASSLIGDTEAFF. The CDR3 DNA follows: TGTGCCAGCAGCTTGATTGGAGACACTGAAGCTTTCTTT.

The rearrangement links TRBV5-1 to TRBJ2-7, with a weak D call TRBD2 (6 bases). CDR1 is SGHRS and CDR2 is YFSETQ in the germline V gene. The V gene lost 0 bases and the J gene lost 4 bases, with 11 bases spanning the gap. The CDR3 is 14 amino acids. CDR3 sequence (DNA): TGCGCCAGCAGCTTGGTGGGAGGCGCATACGAGCAGTACTTC. Protein product: CASSLVGGAYEQYF. The entire variable domain, with the rest obtained from reference TRBV5-1 and TRBJ2-7, is as follows: KAGVTQTPRYLIKTRGQQVTLSCSPISGHRSVSWYQQTPGQGLQFLFEYFSETQRNKGNFPGRFSGRQFSNSRSEMNVSTLELGDSALYLCASSLVGGAYEQYFGPGTRLTVT.

The J gene is TRBJ1-2, the V gene TRBV4-2, with 9 bases matching TRBD1. CDR1 is LGHNA and CDR2 is YNFKEQ in the germline V gene. With 2 bases clipped from V and 7 bases from J, the junction kept 8 bases outside the gene matches. CDR3 size: 15 residues. The CDR3 bases are TGTGCCAGCAGCCAACCTGGACAGGGGTTCGTTGGCTACACCTTC. Protein sequence: CASSQPGQGFVGYTF.

The rearrangement uses TRBV5-1 and TRBJ2-3; 8 bases are a match to TRBD1. Germline V gene data show CDR1 as SGHRS and CDR2 as YFSETQ. V lost 4 bases to trimming and J lost 2 bases; unmatched junction nucleotides: 6. There are 15 residues in the CDR3. The CDR3 DNA follows: TGCGCCAGCAGCCATACAGGGGGAACCACAGATACGCAGTATTTT. Its translation is CASSHTGGTTDTQYF. Looking up the rest from reference TRBV5-1 and TRBJ2-3 gives the full variable domain: KAGVTQTPRYLIKTRGQQVTLSCSPISGHRSVSWYQQTPGQGLQFLFEYFSETQRNKGNFPGRFSGRQFSNSRSEMNVSTLELGDSALYLCASSHTGGTTDTQYFGPGTRLTVL.